Below are 10 T cell receptor beta chains sequenced from a single sample in a study of CD8 T cells in Susac syndrome. Reverse transcription used roughly 0.5 to 1 ug RNA and random hexamers. TCRdb ran MiXCR on the immunoSEQ multiplex PCR reads and lists one entry per CDR3 protein. The sample lists some 99,000 distinct CDR3 sequences, around 94% occurring once. Material for sequencing was CD4+ T cells from PBMCs. These receptors all come from a human donor with Susac syndrome.

The table lists this clonotype with a count of one. V gene TRBV12-3 or TRBV12-4 combines with J gene TRBJ1-1, with 7 bases fitting TRBD1. The CDR3 has 17 amino acids. V lost 7 bases and J lost 1; bases outside the gene matches: 15. CDR3 bases: TGTGCCAGCACCCACCCCCCGGGACAGCCTCAGAACACTGAAGCTTTCTTT. Translation gives CASTHPPGQPQNTEAFF.

The genes are TRBV9 and TRBJ2-3; 7 bases agree with TRBD2. The CDR3 extends over 16 amino acids. The germline V gene has CDR1 SGDLS and CDR2 YYNGEE. V lost 0 bases, J lost 5 bases, and 9 bases stayed unmatched. CDR3: CASSVVGEGGRDTQYF. The CDR3 region has the DNA TGTGCCAGCAGCGTAGTCGGGGAGGGTGGGCGAGATACGCAGTATTTT.

The V and J genes are TRBV29-1 and TRBJ1-1; no clear D gene. Germline V gene sequence: CDR1 SQVTM, CDR2 ANQGSEA. The CDR3 has 11 residues. The V end lost 7 bases, the J end lost 2 bases, and 8 bases lay between the germline ends. CDR3 sequence reads: CSAGANTEAFF. CDR3 nucleotide sequence: TGCAGCGCCGGCGCTAACACTGAAGCTTTCTTT.

V and J are TRBV20-1 and TRBJ2-4; 9 bases map to TRBD2. Germline lookup yields CDR1 DFQATT and CDR2 SNEGSKA (reference sequence). After removal of 2 bases from V and 8 bases from J, the junction contained 4 bases not matched to a gene. The CDR3 has 13 residues. CDR3 in amino acids: CSARSSGTDIQYF. CDR3 DNA: TGCAGTGCTAGATCTAGCGGGACCGACATTCAGTACTTC.

This clonotype was detected a few times. V and J are TRBV6-5 and TRBJ1-1; no firm D call. Trimming took off 5 bases at V and 1 base at J, with 8 bases between the two ends. The germline V gene encodes CDR1 MNHEY and CDR2 SVGAGI. The CDR3 sequence is 13 residues long. CDR3 sequence reads: CASSPVPNTEAFF. The DNA for the CDR3 is TGTGCCAGCAGTCCTGTCCCGAACACTGAAGCTTTCTTT.

DNA of the CDR3: TGTGCCAGCGGACAGGGCACAGATACGCAGTATTTT. Its translation: CASGQGTDTQYF. This chain connects TRBV2 to TRBJ2-3; 7 bases map to TRBD1. The CDR3 extends over 12 amino acids. Germline V CDR1 and CDR2: SNHLY, FYNNEI. V trimming: 8 bases; J trimming: 1 base; junction bases outside the gene matches: 0.

The chain employs TRBV20-1 and TRBJ1-5, with D unresolved. The CDR3 consists of 14 residues. Germline values: CDR1 DFQATT, CDR2 SNEGSKA (reference sequence). V lost 3 bases to trimming and J lost 1 base, with 10 bases between them. The CDR3 region is CSARGGLSNQPQHF. The CDR3 bases are TGCAGTGCTAGGGGAGGCTTGAGCAATCAGCCCCAGCATTTT.

The chain has TRBV28 and TRBJ2-7; 8 positions match TRBD1. J gave up 4 bases and V 6 bases, and 20 bases lay outside the gene matches. The germline V gene has CDR1 MDHEN and CDR2 SYDVKM. The CDR3 has 18 amino acids. CDR3 in DNA: TGTGCCAGCAGCCTGGGACAGGCTATGGGTCCATGGAAATACGAGCAGTACTTC. This encodes CASSLGQAMGPWKYEQYF.

This chain connects TRBV3-1 to TRBJ2-5; no reliable D call. CDR1 is LGHDT, CDR2 YNNKEL, per germline (reference sequence). The CDR3 totals 12 residues. V lost 0 bases and J 2 bases, leaving 1 base between the germline ends. The chain's CDR3 is CASSQDQETQYF. In DNA form, the CDR3 reads TGTGCCAGCAGCCAAGATCAAGAGACCCAGTACTTC.

The chain is built from TRBV29-1 and TRBJ1-3; no definite D call. Germline V gene data show CDR1 as SQVTM and CDR2 as ANQGSEA. Trimming shortened V by 3 bases and J by 4 bases, and 7 bases separated the two germline ends. CDR3 size: 12 residues. CDR3 coding DNA: TGCAGCGTTGAGGGTTGGGGAAACACCATATATTTT. This encodes CSVEGWGNTIYF.